This TCR beta chain was observed in a study of identical twins. Study-level results: Models, which agreed with sharing between unrelated individuals, nonetheless underestimated the out-of-frame TCR alpha sharing seen in monozygotic twins. Cross-sectional statistics underpinned the conclusions; the same donors were not followed. Beta out-of-frame sequences showed weaker excess twin sharing.

Germline assignment: CDR1 MNHEY and CDR2 SVGAGI. Trimming cost V 10 bases and J 4 bases, with 11 bases left between them. The CDR3 consists of 12 residues. After template switching added a universal primer site, the resulting cDNA carried unique molecular identifiers. TCRdb re-called the 5' RACE reads through MiXCR, storing one row per CDR3 protein. The sample includes 1.5 million to 2 million distinct CDR3 sequences, under 35% of them seen just once. This clonotype was detected only a few times. Antigen specificity is unknown. This TCR derives from a newborn girl in good health. The sample consisted of cord blood. V gene TRBV6-5 combines with J gene TRBJ1-5, with D uncertain. CDR3 nucleotide sequence: TGTGCCACTCGGGCGGGTAATCAGCCCCAGCATTTT. This codes for CATRAGNQPQHF.